The present entry profiles one T cell receptor (beta chain) with its context. What it binds is unknown. These data belong to a study of CD8+CD57+ T cells in acquired aplastic anemia. Across the whole study: An average of 3.2 ug of DNA was obtained from sorted CD4+ and CD8+ cells. Study-wide results and caveats: The study found no significant CD8+ Simpson's diversity difference between patients and controls.

Genomic DNA acted as the template from which TCR beta VDJ combination and CDR3 sequence profiling were carried out. TCRdb ran MiXCR on the reads and lists one entry per CDR3 protein. This table holds around 80,000 distinct CDR3 sequences, 70% found once. V shed 1 base, J shed 3 bases, and the junction held 0 bases outside the gene matches. CDR1 and CDR2 (germline): GTSNPN, SVGIG (reference sequence). The CDR3 runs to 12 residues. An expansion of CD8+CD57+ cells by flow cytometry had been shown in patients chosen for sequencing. Severe acquired aplastic anemia affected all patients. Receipt of therapy had not occurred in any patient by the time of blood sampling.

The TCR originated in a human donor with aplastic anemia. Sequenced sample: sorted CD4+, CD8+, or CD8+CD57+ T cells (not recorded which) from PBMCs. V and J are TRBV30 and TRBJ2-7, with 7 bases fitting TRBD2. CDR3 region: CAWSASGYEQYF. CDR3 DNA: TGTGCCTGGAGTGCTAGCGGCTACGAGCAGTACTTC.